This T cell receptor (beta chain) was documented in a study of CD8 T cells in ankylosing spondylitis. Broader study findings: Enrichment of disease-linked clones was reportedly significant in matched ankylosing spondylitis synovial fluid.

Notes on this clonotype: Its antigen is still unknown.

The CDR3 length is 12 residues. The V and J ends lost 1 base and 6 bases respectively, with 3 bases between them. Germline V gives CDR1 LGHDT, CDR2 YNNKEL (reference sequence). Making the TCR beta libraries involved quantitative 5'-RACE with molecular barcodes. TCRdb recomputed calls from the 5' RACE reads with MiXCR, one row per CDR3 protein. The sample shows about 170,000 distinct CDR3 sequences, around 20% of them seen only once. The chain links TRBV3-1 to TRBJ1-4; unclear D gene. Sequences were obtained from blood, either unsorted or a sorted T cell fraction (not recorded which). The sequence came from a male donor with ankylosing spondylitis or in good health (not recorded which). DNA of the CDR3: TGTGCCAGCAGCCAAGTCGATGAAAAACTGTTTTTT. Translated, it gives CASSQVDEKLFF.